This T cell receptor beta chain was sequenced during a study of cytomegalovirus exposure and HLA in healthy donors. With 60 Vbeta and 13 Jbeta primers, the PCR was carried out. TCRdb keeps only in-frame clones here, not all; method: immunoSEQ multiplex PCR. Found here are 95,000 to 150,000 clones, approximately 78% of them singletons; the top ten hold roughly 5.9%. The sequence was obtained from a woman in her 40s in good health and CMV-seronegative. Sequenced material: PBMCs.

CDR3 amino acids: CASRAGGGANVLTF. DNA for the CDR3: TGTGCCAGCAGGGCCGGAGGTGGGGCCAACGTCCTGACTTTC. V usage is TRBV7-8 and J usage is TRBJ2-6; possible D gene TRBD2, 5 bases. The CDR3 loop spans 14 amino acids. Germline V gene data show CDR1 as SGHVS and CDR2 as FQNEAQ. V was cut by 6 bases and J by 3 bases, with 9 bases left in between.